This T cell receptor (beta chain) derives from a study of CD8 T cells in Susac syndrome. Study-level findings and limits: The relatively small number of individuals in the TCR sequencing and HLA analysis was acknowledged by the study.

The multiple sclerosis controls were treatment-naive patients with relapsing-remitting disease that was stable or active. Negative isolation yielded CD4+ and CD8+ T cells, and FACS enriched TEMRA cells. RNA in amounts of about 0.5 to 1 ug was reverse transcribed with random hexamers. Multiplex immunoSEQ PCR targeted 54 Vbeta and 13 Jbeta TCR beta segments. One entry per CDR3 protein, called by TCRdb with MiXCR from the immunoSEQ multiplex PCR reads. The sample shows 200,000 or so distinct CDR3 sequences, roughly 96% of them seen only once. Notes on this clonotype: Its matching antigen is unknown.

There are 12 residues in the CDR3. The germline CDR1 and CDR2 sequences are DFQATT and SNEGSKA (reference sequence). The V gene lost 6 bases and the J gene lost 1 base, with 9 bases spanning the gap. V usage is TRBV20-1 and J usage is TRBJ1-2; D not resolved. This clonotype was obtained from a human donor with multiple sclerosis. Sequenced sample: CD4+ T cells from PBMCs. CDR3 in DNA: TGCAGTGCCTTCGGGATTAACTATGGCTACACCTTC. As protein: CSAFGINYGYTF.